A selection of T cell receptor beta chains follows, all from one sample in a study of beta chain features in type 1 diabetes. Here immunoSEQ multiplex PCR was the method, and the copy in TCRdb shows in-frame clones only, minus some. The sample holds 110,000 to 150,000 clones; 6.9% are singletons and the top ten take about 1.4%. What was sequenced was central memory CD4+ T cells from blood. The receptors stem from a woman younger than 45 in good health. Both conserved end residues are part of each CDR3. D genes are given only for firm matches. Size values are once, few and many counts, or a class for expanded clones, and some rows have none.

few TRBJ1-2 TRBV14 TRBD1 TGTGCCAGCAGCCAAGAACTCCGGGACAGTGACTACACCTTC CASSQELRDSDYTF
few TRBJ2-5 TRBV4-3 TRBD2 TGCGCCAGCAGCCAGGAGGGGGGGACTAGAATCGAGACCCAGTACTTC CASSQEGGTRIETQYF
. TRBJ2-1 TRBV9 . TGTGCCAGCAGCGTAGGGCCGGGACGATGGGAGGATGAGCAGTTCTTC CASSVGPGRWEDEQFF
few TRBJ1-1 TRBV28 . TGTGCCAGCAGTTTAGCGACAGTGAACACTGAAGCTTTCTTT CASSLATVNTEAFF
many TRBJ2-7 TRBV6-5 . TGTGCCAGCAGTCACGGACAGCGGGACTACGAGCAGTACTTC CASSHGQRDYEQYF
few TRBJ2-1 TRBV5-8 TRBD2 TGTGCCAGCAGCCCGGGACTAGCGGGAGACAATGAGCAGTTCTTC CASSPGLAGDNEQFF
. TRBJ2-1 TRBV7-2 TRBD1 TGTGCCAGCAGCCAGACCGGGACAGAATTTTACAATGAGCAGTTCTTC CASSQTGTEFYNEQFF
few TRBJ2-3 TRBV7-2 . TGTGCCAGCAGCCCAAGACAGGCCACAGATACGCAGTATTTT CASSPRQATDTQYF
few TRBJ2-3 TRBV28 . TGTGCCAGCAGTTTAAGGAGGGGAGACTGGACTAGCACAGATACGCAGTATTTT CASSLRRGDWTSTDTQYF
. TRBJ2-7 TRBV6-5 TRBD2 TGTGCCAGCAGTGCACTAGCGGGAGGGCCCGACGAGCAGTACTTC CASSALAGGPDEQYF
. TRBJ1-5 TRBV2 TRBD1 TGTGCCAGCAGCCTCTCAGGACAGGGCGGAGAGCCCCAGCATTTT CASSLSGQGGEPQHF
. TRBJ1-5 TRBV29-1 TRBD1 TGCAGCGTTACACAGGGGACGGATCAGCCCCAGCATTTT CSVTQGTDQPQHF
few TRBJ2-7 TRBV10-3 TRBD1 TGTGCCACCAACCCGACAGGGACCTACGAGCAGTACTTC CATNPTGTYEQYF
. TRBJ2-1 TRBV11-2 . TGTGCCAGCAGCTCTCACGGGTCCCACAATGAGCAGTTCTTC CASSSHGSHNEQFF
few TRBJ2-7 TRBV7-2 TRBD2 TGTGCCAGCAGCTTGGGACTAGCGGGGGAGGACGAGCAGTACTTC CASSLGLAGEDEQYF
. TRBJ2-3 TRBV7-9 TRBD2 TGTGCCAGCAGCTCCGCTTGGGGACTAGCGGGTGTGGATACGCAGTATTTT CASSSAWGLAGVDTQYF
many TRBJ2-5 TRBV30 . TGTGCCTGGAGTGTACAGCAAGAGACCCAGTACTTC CAWSVQQETQYF
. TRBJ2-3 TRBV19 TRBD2 TGTGCCAGTAGTCCCCCCCTGGGACATAGCGGGAGAATCACAGATACGCAGTATTTT CASSPPLGHSGRITDTQYF